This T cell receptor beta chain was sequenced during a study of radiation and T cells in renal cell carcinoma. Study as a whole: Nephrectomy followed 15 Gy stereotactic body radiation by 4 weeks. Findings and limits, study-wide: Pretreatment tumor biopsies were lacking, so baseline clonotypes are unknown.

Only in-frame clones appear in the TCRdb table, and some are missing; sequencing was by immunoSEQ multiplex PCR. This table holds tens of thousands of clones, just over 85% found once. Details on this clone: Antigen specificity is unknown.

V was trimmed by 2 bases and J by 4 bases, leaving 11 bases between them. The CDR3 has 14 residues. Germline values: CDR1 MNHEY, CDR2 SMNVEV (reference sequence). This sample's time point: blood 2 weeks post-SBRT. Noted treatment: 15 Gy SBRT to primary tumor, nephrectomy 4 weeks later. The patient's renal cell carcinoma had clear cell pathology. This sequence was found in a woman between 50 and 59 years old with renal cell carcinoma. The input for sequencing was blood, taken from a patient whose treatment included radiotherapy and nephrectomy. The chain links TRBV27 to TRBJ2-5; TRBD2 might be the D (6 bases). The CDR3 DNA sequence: TGTGCCAGCAGTTTAGACGGGAGAGGAGAGACCCAGTACTTC. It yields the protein CASSLDGRGETQYF.